One TCR beta chain is described in this entry. Antigen specificity is unknown. These data originate in a study of shared clonotypes between healthy human individuals. Looking at the study overall: Donors, aged 18 to 49, were a couple of women and three men. Study results and limitations: The genetic and exposure-history diversity represented was limited by few donors. Clonotype sharing among donors, it was expected, would be affected by sequencing depth.

TCRdb's copy holds only in-frame clones and misses some; the assay was immunoSEQ multiplex PCR. The sample records over a million clones, 65% to 75% being singletons. This CDR3 has 17 amino acids. V lost 3 bases and J lost 5; bases outside the gene matches: 5. Germline CDR1 is SGHRS and CDR2 is YFSETQ. Negatively enriched CD4+ T cells were divided by CD45RA into naive and memory. This rearrangement joins TRBV5-1 to TRBJ2-2, with TRBD2 identical over 15 bases. This receptor was taken from a man aged 18-30 years in good health. What was sequenced was memory CD4+ T cells sorted from blood. Subset of the sample: CD45RA-negative fraction. CDR3 in amino acids: CASSSGTSGGKTGELFF. CDR3 in DNA: TGCGCCAGCAGCTCCGGGACTAGCGGGGGGAAGACCGGGGAGCTGTTTTTT.